One and the same sample provided the 18 T cell receptor beta chains below, sequenced in a study of cytomegalovirus exposure and HLA in healthy donors. The study ran its PCR with 60 Vbeta and 13 Jbeta primers. Sequenced by immunoSEQ multiplex PCR; TCRdb stores in-frame clones only, minus some. This table holds some 150,000 clones, under 80% found once. Sequenced material: PBMCs. All receptors derive from a man between 40 and 49 years old in good health and CMV-seronegative.

This clone came up a few times. This chain joins TRBV7-8 and TRBJ2-5; D perhaps matches TRBD1 (5 bases). The DNA end lines up better with TRBJ2-7; the J call may be wrong. Germline values: CDR1 SGHVS, CDR2 FQNEAQ. This CDR3 has 14 amino acids. The CDR3 loop reads CASSLQGFYYEQYF. CDR3 nucleotide sequence: TGTGCCAGCAGCTTACAGGGTTTTTACTACGAGCAGTACTTC.

This sequence joins TRBV10-3 and TRBJ1-2, with D perhaps matching TRBD1 (6 bases). The CDR3 spans 12 residues. Germline V lookup: CDR1 ENHRY, CDR2 SYGVKD. V lost 6 bases and J lost 8, with 13 bases in between. The CDR3 here is CAIRETGNGYTF. CDR3 coding DNA: TGTGCCATCAGGGAGACAGGAAACGGCTACACCTTC.

This clone was found a few times. The chain joins TRBV2 to TRBJ2-5; D gene uncertain. The J call is in doubt because the DNA end fits TRBJ2-7 better. Germline V CDR1 and CDR2: SNHLY, FYNNEI. This CDR3 has 15 residues. This CDR3 is CASSEGFDFAYEQYF. CDR3 in DNA: TGTGCCAGCAGTGAAGGGTTTGACTTCGCCTACGAGCAGTACTTC.

The chain links TRBV5-1 to TRBJ2-3, with D perhaps matching TRBD2 (6 bases). Germline CDR1 and CDR2: SGHRS and YFSETQ. V gave up 3 bases and J gave up 0 bases, with 14 bases separating them. The CDR3 is made up of 16 amino acids. The CDR3 DNA follows: TGCGCCAGCAGCTCGGGGGACCAACTTAGCACAGATACGCAGTATTTT. Translation: CASSSGDQLSTDTQYF.

V and J are TRBV9 and TRBJ1-3, with 8 bases lining up with TRBD1. V shed 3 bases and J 0 bases; nucleotides not matched to a gene: 5. CDR1 and CDR2 (germline): SGDLS, YYNGEE. This CDR3 has 16 residues. The CDR3 spells CASSAQGGISGNTIYF. CDR3 sequence (DNA): TGTGCCAGCAGCGCACAGGGGGGGATCTCTGGAAACACCATATATTTT.

The J gene is TRBJ1-2, the V gene TRBV19, with D perhaps matching TRBD1 (6 bases). The CDR3 has 18 residues. The V and J ends lost 5 bases and 0 bases respectively, with 22 bases between them. CDR1 is LNHDA, CDR2 SQIVND, per germline (reference sequence). Written as DNA, the CDR3 is TGTGCCAGTAGTGAATCGGCAGGGGCCTTAACTCCTAACTATGGCTACACCTTC. Protein product: CASSESAGALTPNYGYTF.

The rearrangement links TRBV30 to TRBJ2-6; TRBD1 aligns across 9 bases. The junction had 3 bases not matched to a gene; V was cut back by 5 bases and J by 4 bases. The CDR3 sequence is 14 residues long. The germline CDR1 and CDR2 sequences are GTSNPN and SVGIG (reference sequence). CDR3 DNA sequence: TGTGCCTGGGGGGACAGGGTGGGGGCCAACGTCCTGACTTTC. Its translation: CAWGDRVGANVLTF.

This CDR3 reads CASSPLTGNEQFF. CDR3 bases: TGTGCCAGCAGTCCCCTGACAGGGAACGAGCAGTTCTTC. The chain combines TRBV28 with TRBJ2-1, with 7 bases matching TRBD1. CDR1 and CDR2 from the germline V gene are MDHEN and SYDVKM. The CDR3 extends over 13 amino acids. V lost 5 bases to trimming and J lost 10 bases; unmatched junction nucleotides: 8.

The chain carries TRBV5-1 and TRBJ1-1; 7 nucleotides match TRBD1. The germline gives CDR1 SGHRS, CDR2 YFSETQ. V shed 4 bases and J 5 bases; nucleotides not matched to a gene: 8. This CDR3 comprises 14 residues. CDR3 coding DNA: TGCGCCAGCAGCGGGGAGACAGGGTTGACTGAAGCTTTCTTT. This codes for CASSGETGLTEAFF. The full variable domain, its missing parts supplied by reference TRBV5-1 and TRBJ1-1, is KAGVTQTPRYLIKTRGQQVTLSCSPISGHRSVSWYQQTPGQGLQFLFEYFSETQRNKGNFPGRFSGRQFSNSRSEMNVSTLELGDSALYLCASSGETGLTEAFFGQGTRLTVV.

The rearrangement joins TRBV25-1 to TRBJ1-3; the D gene is possibly TRBD1 (6 bases). This CDR3 spans 14 amino acids. Looked up from germline, CDR1 is MGHDK and CDR2 is SYGVNS. Trimming removed 6 bases at V and 5 bases at J, with 14 bases between. CDR3 bases: TGTGCCAGCAGCCGGGGGGCTTGGAGAAACACCATATATTTT. This sequence encodes CASSRGAWRNTIYF.

V usage is TRBV5-1 and J usage is TRBJ2-2; 7 positions match TRBD2. Germline CDR1 and CDR2: SGHRS and YFSETQ. J gave up 6 bases and V 0 bases, and 11 bases lay outside the gene matches. The CDR3 has 17 residues. The CDR3, as DNA: TGCGCCAGCAGCTTGGTGTTGAGCGGGGAGGAAGCCGGGGAGCTGTTTTTT. This sequence encodes CASSLVLSGEEAGELFF. Complete variable domain (other parts from reference TRBV5-1 and TRBJ2-2): KAGVTQTPRYLIKTRGQQVTLSCSPISGHRSVSWYQQTPGQGLQFLFEYFSETQRNKGNFPGRFSGRQFSNSRSEMNVSTLELGDSALYLCASSLVLSGEEAGELFFGEGSRLTVL.

The V call is TRBV4-1, the J call TRBJ1-2; TRBD1 agrees at 7 bases. The CDR3 spans 18 residues. Per the germline V gene, CDR1 is MGHRA and CDR2 is YSYEKL. V gave up 0 bases and J gave up 4 bases; unmatched junction bases: 14. The CDR3 bases are TGCGCCAGCAGCCAAGAAGCAGGGGGATCACCATTTGTCTATGGCTACACCTTC. It encodes CASSQEAGGSPFVYGYTF.

Only one count was recorded for this clone. The chain uses TRBV4-1 and TRBJ2-3, with a possible D match to TRBD2 (5 bases). The CDR3 contains 19 residues. Germline V lookup: CDR1 MGHRA, CDR2 YSYEKL. Trimming cost V 3 bases and J 4 bases, with 26 bases left between them. CDR3 coding DNA: TGCGCCAGCAGCCAGGATCCCCAACGGACTGGACCTTTGGCAGATACGCAGTATTTT. Translation gives CASSQDPQRTGPLADTQYF.

The chain links TRBV6-1 to TRBJ1-6, with D perhaps matching TRBD1 (5 bases). Trimming stripped 6 bases from V and 10 bases from J, with 16 bases between. CDR1 is MNHNS, CDR2 SASEGT, per germline. This CDR3 is 14 amino acids long. The CDR3 DNA sequence: TGTGCCAGCAGCCAACGGGGGGTAGGGTCACCCCTCCACTTT. Its protein is CASSQRGVGSPLHF.

In its sample, this clone was seen a few times. The rearrangement uses TRBV7-2 and TRBJ2-1; D is undetermined. CDR1 and CDR2 (germline): SGHTA, FQGNSA. The CDR3 is 13 amino acids. Trimming left V 3 bases short and J 8 bases short, with 11 bases between. The CDR3 coding sequence is TGTGCCAGCAGCTTCTCCCAGGTGGATGAGCAGTTCTTC. It is translated as CASSFSQVDEQFF.

V and J are TRBV5-1 and TRBJ2-3, with D possibly matching TRBD2 (6 bases). V lost 0 bases to trimming and J lost 6 bases, with 17 bases between them. Germline CDR1 SGHRS, CDR2 YFSETQ. The CDR3 contains 16 residues. CDR3 sequence: CASSLGRDSSSDTQYF. The CDR3 nucleotides read TGCGCCAGCAGCTTGGGCCGGGACTCTAGTTCTGATACGCAGTATTTT.

The CDR3 nucleotides read TGTGCCAGCAGTTTACCCTCGGGGGGGCGCGAGCAGTACTTC. As protein: CASSLPSGGREQYF. The gene calls are TRBV28 and TRBJ2-7, with 8 nucleotides matching TRBD2. Germline assignment: CDR1 MDHEN and CDR2 SYDVKM. The CDR3 loop spans 14 amino acids. Trimming removed 2 bases from V and 6 bases from J; junction bases left unmatched: 6.

This clone was seen a single time. The chain combines TRBV6-9 with TRBJ2-1; perhaps TRBD2 as D (6 bases). Germline loops: CDR1 MNHGY, CDR2 SVAAGI. The CDR3 loop spans 15 amino acids. V was shortened by 7 bases and J by 0 bases, with 13 bases between the two germline ends. In DNA, the CDR3 is TGTGCCAGCATGGGCGGGGTCAGCTCCTACAATGAGCAGTTCTTC. Protein product: CASMGGVSSYNEQFF.